This T cell receptor (beta chain) was sequenced in a study of cytomegalovirus exposure and HLA in healthy donors. Sequencing was performed with immunoSEQ multiplex PCR; in TCRdb, only in-frame clones are kept and a portion is missing. There are about 360,000 clones in the sample; roughly 89% occur only once, and 0.83% lies in the top ten. CDR1 and CDR2 from the germline V gene are SGHVS and FNYEAQ. The CDR3 spans 17 residues. With V trimmed by 3 bases and J by 5 bases, 11 bases remained unmatched. The V and J genes are TRBV7-6 and TRBJ2-1, with TRBD2 matching 9 bases. The sequenced material came from PBMCs. This TCR was recovered from a woman aged 18-29 years in good health and CMV-seronegative. CDR3 bases: TGTGCCAGCAGCTTTGCCCCCGCCCAGCGGGGGGACAATGAGCAGTTCTTC. Amino acid sequence: CASSFAPAQRGDNEQFF. The full variable domain, its missing parts supplied by reference TRBV7-6 and TRBJ2-1, is GAGVSQSPRYKVTKRGQDVALRCDPISGHVSLYWYRQALGQGPEFLTYFNYEAQQDKSGLPNDRFSAERPEGSISTLTIQRTEQRDSAMYRCASSFAPAQRGDNEQFFGPGTRLTVL.